The next 3 T cell receptor beta chains were all read from a single sample in a study of control samples from healthy donors and cancer patients. TCRdb's copy holds only in-frame clones and misses some; the assay was immunoSEQ multiplex PCR. Of approximately 120,000 clones listed, 90% are singletons. Sequencing was performed on blood. Receptor source: a human donor in good health. The donor label of this sample is uncertain.

This chain joins TRBV5-1 and TRBJ2-1, with D possibly being TRBD1 (6 bases). Germline CDR1 SGHRS, CDR2 YFSETQ. V was shortened by 1 base and J by 5 bases, with 10 bases between the two germline ends. The CDR3 length is 14 residues. The CDR3 is CASSLIQGNNEQFF. DNA of the CDR3: TGCGCCAGCAGCTTGATACAGGGAAACAATGAGCAGTTCTTC.

The chain has TRBV30 and TRBJ1-2; 7 nucleotides match TRBD1. V dropped 1 base and J dropped 7; count of bases not matched to a gene: 3. The CDR3 consists of 12 residues. Germline CDR1 is GTSNPN and CDR2 is SVGIG (reference sequence). CDR3 amino acids: CAWSGQGGGYTF. The CDR3 bases are TGTGCCTGGAGTGGGCAGGGGGGTGGCTACACCTTC.

V gene TRBV27 combines with J gene TRBJ2-7; 11 positions match TRBD2. CDR1 and CDR2 (germline): MNHEY, SMNVEV (reference sequence). The CDR3 has 17 amino acids. V lost 2 bases and J lost 2; bases outside the gene matches: 8. The CDR3 DNA follows: TGTGCCAGCAGTTTAGGTAGCGGGGGGGCCTCCACCTACGAGCAGTACTTC. Encoded protein: CASSLGSGGASTYEQYF.